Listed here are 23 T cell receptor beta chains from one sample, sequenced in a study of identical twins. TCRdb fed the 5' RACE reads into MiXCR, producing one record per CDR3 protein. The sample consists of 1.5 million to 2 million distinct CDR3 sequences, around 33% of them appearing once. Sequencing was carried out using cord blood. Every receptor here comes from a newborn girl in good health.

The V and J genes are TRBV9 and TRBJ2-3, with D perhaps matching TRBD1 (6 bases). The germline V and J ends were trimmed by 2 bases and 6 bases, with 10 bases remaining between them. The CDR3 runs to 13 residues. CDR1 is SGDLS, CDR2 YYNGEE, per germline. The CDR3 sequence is CASSVGAEDTQYF. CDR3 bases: TGTGCCAGCAGCGTGGGGGCGGAGGATACGCAGTATTTT.

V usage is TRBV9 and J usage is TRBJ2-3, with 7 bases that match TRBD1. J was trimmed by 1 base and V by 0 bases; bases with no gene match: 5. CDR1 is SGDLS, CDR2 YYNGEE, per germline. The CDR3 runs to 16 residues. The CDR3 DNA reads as TGTGCCAGCAGCGTAGGAGGGCAGGGGGGCACAGATACGCAGTATTTT. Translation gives CASSVGGQGGTDTQYF.

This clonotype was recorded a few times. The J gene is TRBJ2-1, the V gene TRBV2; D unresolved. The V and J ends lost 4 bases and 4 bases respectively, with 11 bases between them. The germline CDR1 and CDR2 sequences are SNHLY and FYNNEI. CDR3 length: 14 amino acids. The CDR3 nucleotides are TGTGCCAGCAGTGCCTCTCGGGCTTACAATGAGCAGTTCTTC. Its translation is CASSASRAYNEQFF.

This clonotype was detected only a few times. Here the CDR3 reads CASSFDRVSGHEQYF. The CDR3 nucleotides are TGTGCCAGCAGCTTCGACAGGGTGAGTGGGCACGAGCAGTACTTC. The chain is built from TRBV11-2 and TRBJ2-7; TRBD1 aligns across 7 bases. The CDR3 runs to 15 residues. Trimming removed 3 bases from V and 5 bases from J; junction bases left unmatched: 10. Germline loops: CDR1 SGHAT, CDR2 FQNNGV. The variable domain in full, with the rest retrieved from reference TRBV11-2 and TRBJ2-7, is EAGVAQSPRYKIIEKRQSVAFWCNPISGHATLYWYQQILGQGPKLLIQFQNNGVVDDSQLPKDRFSAERLKGVDSTLKIQPAKLEDSAVYLCASSFDRVSGHEQYFGPGTRLTVT.

The CDR3 reads CASSQEKGSGGLNTGELFF. In nucleotides, the CDR3 is TGCGCCAGCAGCCAAGAGAAGGGTAGCGGGGGGCTAAACACCGGGGAGCTGTTTTTT. The chain carries TRBV4-1 and TRBJ2-2, with 10 positions matching TRBD2. The V gene's germline CDR1 is MGHRA and CDR2 YSYEKL. This CDR3 contains 19 residues. After removal of 0 bases from V and 2 bases from J, the junction contained 9 bases not matched to a gene.

This chain's CDR3 is CGTGEGNTIYF. DNA of the CDR3: TGCGGGACAGGGGAAGGAAACACCATATATTTT. The rearrangement joins TRBV29-1 to TRBJ1-3; 10 bases match TRBD1. Germline loops: CDR1 SQVTM, CDR2 ANQGSEA. This CDR3 comprises 11 residues.

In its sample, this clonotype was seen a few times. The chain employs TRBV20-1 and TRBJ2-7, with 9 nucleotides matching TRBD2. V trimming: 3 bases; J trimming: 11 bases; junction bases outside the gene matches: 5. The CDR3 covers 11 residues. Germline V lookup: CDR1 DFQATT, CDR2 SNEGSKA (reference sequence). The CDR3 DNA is TGCAGTGCTAGTGGGCTAGCGGGGAAGTACTTC. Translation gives CSASGLAGKYF.

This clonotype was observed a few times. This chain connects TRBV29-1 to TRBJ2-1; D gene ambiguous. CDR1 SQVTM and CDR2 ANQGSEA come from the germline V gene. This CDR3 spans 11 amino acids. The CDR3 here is CTASVVREQFF. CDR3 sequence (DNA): TGCACCGCCAGTGTGGTCCGTGAGCAGTTCTTC.

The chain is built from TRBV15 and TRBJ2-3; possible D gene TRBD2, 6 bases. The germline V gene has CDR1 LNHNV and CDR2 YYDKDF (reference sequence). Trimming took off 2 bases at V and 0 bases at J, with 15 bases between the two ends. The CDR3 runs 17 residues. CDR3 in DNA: TGTGCCACCAGCAGACCTACGGAGCGGGTGAGCACAGATACGCAGTATTTT. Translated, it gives CATSRPTERVSTDTQYF.

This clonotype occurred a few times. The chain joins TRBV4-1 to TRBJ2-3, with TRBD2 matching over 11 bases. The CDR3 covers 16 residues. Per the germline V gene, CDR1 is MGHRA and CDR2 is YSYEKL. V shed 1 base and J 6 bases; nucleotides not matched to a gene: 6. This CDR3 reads CASSQGLAGWKDTQYF. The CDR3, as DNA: TGCGCCAGCAGCCAAGGACTAGCGGGATGGAAGGATACGCAGTATTTT.

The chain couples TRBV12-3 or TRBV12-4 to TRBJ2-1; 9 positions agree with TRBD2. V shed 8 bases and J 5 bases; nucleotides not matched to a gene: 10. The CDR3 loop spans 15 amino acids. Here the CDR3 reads CASDPRAGGHNEQFF. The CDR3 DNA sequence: TGTGCCAGCGATCCACGGGCGGGGGGGCACAATGAGCAGTTCTTC.

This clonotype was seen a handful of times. CDR3: CASSSRKRGPGTQYF. The CDR3 region has the DNA TGTGCCAGCAGCTCCCGCAAGAGGGGGCCGGGGACCCAGTACTTC. J is TRBJ2-5 and V is TRBV9; 7 bases line up with TRBD1. The length of the CDR3 is 15 residues. With 4 bases clipped from V and 7 bases from J, the junction kept 13 bases outside the gene matches. The germline CDR1 and CDR2 sequences are SGDLS and YYNGEE.

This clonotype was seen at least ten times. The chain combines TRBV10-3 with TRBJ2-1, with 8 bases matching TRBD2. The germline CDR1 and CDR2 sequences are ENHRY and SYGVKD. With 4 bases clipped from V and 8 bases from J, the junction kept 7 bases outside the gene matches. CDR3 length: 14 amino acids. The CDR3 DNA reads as TGTGCCATCAGTGGCCCCGGACTAGCCCATGAGCAGTTCTTC. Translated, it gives CAISGPGLAHEQFF.

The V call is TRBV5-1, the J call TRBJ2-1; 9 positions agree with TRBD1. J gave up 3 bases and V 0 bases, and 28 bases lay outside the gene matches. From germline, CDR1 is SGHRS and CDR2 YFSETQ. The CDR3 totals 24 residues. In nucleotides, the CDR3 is TGCGCCAGCAGCTTGGGTAGGGGACAGGGCGTTCTGACGGGAGGAAAAGTAGGCTACAATGAGCAGTTCTTC. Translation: CASSLGRGQGVLTGGKVGYNEQFF. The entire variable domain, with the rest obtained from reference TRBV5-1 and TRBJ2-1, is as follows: KAGVTQTPRYLIKTRGQQVTLSCSPISGHRSVSWYQQTPGQGLQFLFEYFSETQRNKGNFPGRFSGRQFSNSRSEMNVSTLELGDSALYLCASSLGRGQGVLTGGKVGYNEQFFGPGTRLTVL.

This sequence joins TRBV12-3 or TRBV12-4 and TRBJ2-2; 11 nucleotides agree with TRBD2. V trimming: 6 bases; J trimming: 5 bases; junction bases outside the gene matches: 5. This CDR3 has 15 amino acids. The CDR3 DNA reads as TGTGCCAGCAGAACACGGACTAGCGGGACCGGGGAGCTGTTTTTT. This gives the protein CASRTRTSGTGELFF.

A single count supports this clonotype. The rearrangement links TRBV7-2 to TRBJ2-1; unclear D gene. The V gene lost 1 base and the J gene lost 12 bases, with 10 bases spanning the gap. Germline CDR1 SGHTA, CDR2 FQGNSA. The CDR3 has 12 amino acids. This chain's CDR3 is CASSLEGRRQFF. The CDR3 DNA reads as TGTGCCAGCAGCTTAGAGGGCCGTCGGCAGTTCTTC.

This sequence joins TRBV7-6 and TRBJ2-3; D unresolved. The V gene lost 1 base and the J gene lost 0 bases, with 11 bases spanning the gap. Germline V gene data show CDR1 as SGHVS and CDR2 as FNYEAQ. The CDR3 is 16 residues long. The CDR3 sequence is CASSLDSPQSTDTQYF. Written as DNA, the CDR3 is TGTGCCAGCAGCTTAGATAGTCCTCAAAGCACAGATACGCAGTATTTT.

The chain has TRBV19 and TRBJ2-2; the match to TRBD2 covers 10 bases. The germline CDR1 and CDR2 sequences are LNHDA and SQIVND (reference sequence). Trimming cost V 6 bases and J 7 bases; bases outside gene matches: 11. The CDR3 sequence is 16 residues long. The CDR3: CASSPSTSGNNGELFF. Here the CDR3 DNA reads TGTGCCAGTAGCCCGAGTACTAGCGGGAATAACGGGGAGCTGTTTTTT.

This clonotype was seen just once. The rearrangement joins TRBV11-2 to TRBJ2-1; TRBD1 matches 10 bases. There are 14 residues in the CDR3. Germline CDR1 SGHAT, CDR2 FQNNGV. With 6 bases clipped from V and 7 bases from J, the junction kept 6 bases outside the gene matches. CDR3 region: CASRTGTGANEQFF. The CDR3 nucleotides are TGTGCCAGCAGGACCGGGACAGGGGCAAATGAGCAGTTCTTC.

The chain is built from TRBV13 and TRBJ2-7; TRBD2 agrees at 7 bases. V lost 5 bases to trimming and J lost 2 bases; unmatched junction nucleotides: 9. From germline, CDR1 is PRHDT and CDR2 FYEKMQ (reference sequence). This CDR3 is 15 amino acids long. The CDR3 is CASSPPSGATYEQYF. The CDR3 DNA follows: TGTGCCAGCAGCCCCCCCAGCGGGGCCACCTACGAGCAGTACTTC.

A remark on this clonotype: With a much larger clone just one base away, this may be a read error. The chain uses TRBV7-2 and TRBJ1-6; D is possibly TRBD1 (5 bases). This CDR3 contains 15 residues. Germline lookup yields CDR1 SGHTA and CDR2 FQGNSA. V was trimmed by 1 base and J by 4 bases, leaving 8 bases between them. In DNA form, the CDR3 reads TGTGCCAGCAGCTTAGGGGCAGGGTATAATTCACCCCTCCACTTT. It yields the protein CASSLGAGYNSPLHF.

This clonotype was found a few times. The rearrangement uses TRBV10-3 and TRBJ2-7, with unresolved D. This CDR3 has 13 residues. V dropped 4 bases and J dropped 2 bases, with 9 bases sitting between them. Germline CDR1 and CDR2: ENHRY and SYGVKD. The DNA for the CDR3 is TGTGCCATCAGTGCGGGCTCGACCTACGAGCAGTACTTC. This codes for CAISAGSTYEQYF.

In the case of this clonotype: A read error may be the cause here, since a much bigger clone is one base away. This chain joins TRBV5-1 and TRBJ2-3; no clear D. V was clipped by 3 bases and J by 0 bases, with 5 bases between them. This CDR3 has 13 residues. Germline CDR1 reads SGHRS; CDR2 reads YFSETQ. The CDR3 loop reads CASSWWSTDTQYF. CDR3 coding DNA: TGCGCCAGCAGCTGGTGGAGCACAGATACGCAGTATTTT.